The T cell receptor (beta chain) described here comes from a study of early T cells in non-severe SARS-CoV-2 infection. In the library, individual cDNA molecules carried attached unique molecular identifiers. TCRdb re-analysed the 5' RACE reads in MiXCR, keeping a single row per CDR3 protein. Here the sample spans 90,000 to 120,000 distinct CDR3 sequences, roughly 12% being singletons. This CDR3 comprises 17 residues. The germline V and J ends were trimmed by 7 bases and 4 bases, with 23 bases remaining between them. Germline V gene lookup returns CDR1 MDHEN and CDR2 SYDVKM. The receptor was isolated from an adult who was a healthcare worker with PCR-confirmed SARS-CoV-2 infection or an uninfected control (not recorded which). V usage is TRBV28 and J usage is TRBJ2-1, with D maybe TRBD1 (6 bases). The sequenced sample consisted of whole blood. The CDR3 coding sequence is TGTGCCAGCAACATGGTGATGGGGGCAGCGACTTACAATGAGCAGTTCTTC. Amino acid sequence: CASNMVMGAATYNEQFF.